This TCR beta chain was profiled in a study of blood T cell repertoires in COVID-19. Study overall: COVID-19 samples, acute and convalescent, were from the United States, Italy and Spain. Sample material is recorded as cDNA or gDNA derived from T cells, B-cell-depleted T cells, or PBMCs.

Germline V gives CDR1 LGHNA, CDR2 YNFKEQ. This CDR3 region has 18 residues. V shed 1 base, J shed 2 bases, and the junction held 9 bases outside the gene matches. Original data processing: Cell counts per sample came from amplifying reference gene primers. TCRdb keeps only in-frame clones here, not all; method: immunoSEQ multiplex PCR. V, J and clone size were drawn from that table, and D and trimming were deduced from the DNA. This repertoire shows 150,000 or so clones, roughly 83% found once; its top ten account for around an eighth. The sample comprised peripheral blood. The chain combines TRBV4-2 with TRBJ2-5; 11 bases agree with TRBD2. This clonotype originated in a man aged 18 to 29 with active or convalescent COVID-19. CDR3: CASSQAHHIAGGQETQYF. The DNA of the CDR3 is TGTGCCAGCAGCCAAGCCCACCACATAGCGGGGGGGCAAGAGACCCAGTACTTC.